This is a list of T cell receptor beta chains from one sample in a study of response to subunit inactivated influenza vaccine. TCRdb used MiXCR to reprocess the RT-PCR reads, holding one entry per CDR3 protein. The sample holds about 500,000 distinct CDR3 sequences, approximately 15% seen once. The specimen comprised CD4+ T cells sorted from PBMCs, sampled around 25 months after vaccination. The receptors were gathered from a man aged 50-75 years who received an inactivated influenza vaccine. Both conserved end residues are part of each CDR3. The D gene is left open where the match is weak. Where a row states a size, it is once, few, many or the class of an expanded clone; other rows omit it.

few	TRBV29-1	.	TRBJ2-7	TGCAGCGTTGAAGATTGGGAACAGGAATCCTACGAGCAGTACTTC	CSVEDWEQESYEQYF
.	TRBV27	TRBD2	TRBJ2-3	TGTGCCAGCAGTTCCCGGCCCGGCGGGGGGGCGGGGGTCACAGATACGCAGTATTTT	CASSSRPGGGAGVTDTQYF
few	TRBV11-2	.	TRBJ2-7	TGTGCCAGCAGCCTACTGCAGGTCCGCCACTACGAGCAGTACTTC	CASSLLQVRHYEQYF
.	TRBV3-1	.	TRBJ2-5	TGTGCCAGCAGCCGGGGGCGTCAAGAGACCCAGTACTTC	CASSRGRQETQYF
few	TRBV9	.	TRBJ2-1	TGTGCCAGCACCCCTAGGGCAGGCGGCTCTAACAATGAGCAGTTCTTC	CASTPRAGGSNNEQFF
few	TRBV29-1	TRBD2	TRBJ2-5	TGCAGCGTTGTAGCGGGAGTTTTCCAAGAGACCCAGTACTTC	CSVVAGVFQETQYF
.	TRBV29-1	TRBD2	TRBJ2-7	TGCAGCGTTGTCCACGCAGTAGCGGGATACGAGCAGTACTTC	CSVVHAVAGYEQYF
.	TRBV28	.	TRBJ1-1	TGTGCCAGCAACAAGTCGGGGGCGGGCTTCTTT	CASNKSGAGFF
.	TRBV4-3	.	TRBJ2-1	TGCGCCAGCAGCCAAGGAGGGGGTAAATACAATGAGCAGTTCTTC	CASSQGGGKYNEQFF
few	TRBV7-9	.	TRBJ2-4	TGTGCCAGCAGCTTAGAGGGGGTCCGGAACATTCAGTACTTC	CASSLEGVRNIQYF
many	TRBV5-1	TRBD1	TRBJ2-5	TGCGCCAGCAGCTCCACAGGGGAAGGGGAAGAGACCCAGTACTTC	CASSSTGEGEETQYF
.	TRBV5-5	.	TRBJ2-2	TGTGCCAGCAGCTTAACGGGGTGGAACACCGGGGAGCTGTTTTTT	CASSLTGWNTGELFF
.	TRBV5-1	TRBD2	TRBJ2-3	TGCGCCAGCAGCTTGGATCCGGGGGGGAGCACAGATACGCAGTATTTT	CASSLDPGGSTDTQYF
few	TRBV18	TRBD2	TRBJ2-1	TGTGCCAGCTCACCACGGCGGCTAGCGGGATTTGTTGAGCAGTTCTTC	CASSPRRLAGFVEQFF
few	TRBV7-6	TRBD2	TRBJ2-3	TGTGCCAGCAGCTTAGGCGGGGGGACTAGCACAGATACGCAGTATTTT	CASSLGGGTSTDTQYF
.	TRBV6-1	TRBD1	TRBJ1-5	TGTGCCAGCAGTGAAATGGGGACAGGTAATCAGCCCCAGCATTTT	CASSEMGTGNQPQHF
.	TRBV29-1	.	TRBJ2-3	TGCAGCGCCGTCCTTCTTGGGGGGACGCAGTATTTT	CSAVLLGGTQYF
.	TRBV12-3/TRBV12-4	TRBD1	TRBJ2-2	TGTGCCAGCACTCCGGGACAGGGGTACACCGGGGAGCTGTTTTTT	CASTPGQGYTGELFF
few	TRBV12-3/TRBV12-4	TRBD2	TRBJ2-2	TGTGCCAGCAGCCCTCCCGGGACTAGGAACGGGGAGCTGTTTTTT	CASSPPGTRNGELFF
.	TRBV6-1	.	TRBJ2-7	TGTGCCAGCAGCCCCCGGGACACCTCCTACGAGCAGTACTTC	CASSPRDTSYEQYF
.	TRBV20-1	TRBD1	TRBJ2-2	TGCAGTGCAATCTCCGGGACAGGCATATCCGGGGAGCTGTTTTTT	CSAISGTGISGELFF
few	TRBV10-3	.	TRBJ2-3	TGTGCCATCAGTGAGTCCCGGGGCGGGACCACAGATACGCAGTATTTT	CAISESRGGTTDTQYF
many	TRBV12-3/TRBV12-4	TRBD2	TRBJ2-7	TGTGCCAGCAGCTCCGGGACTAGTTTGTCCGAGCAGTACTTC	CASSSGTSLSEQYF
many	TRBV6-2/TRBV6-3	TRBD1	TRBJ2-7	TGTGCCAGCAGTCGAACCGGGACAGGCACGGAGATAGTATCCTACGAGCAGTACTTC	CASSRTGTGTEIVSYEQYF
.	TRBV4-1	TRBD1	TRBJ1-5	TGCGCCAGCAGCCGATTCTTTACTCGGGACAGGGAAGTCTCTGGGAGCAATCAGCCCCAGCATTTT	CASSRFFTRDREVSGSNQPQHF
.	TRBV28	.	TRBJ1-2	TGTGCCAGTGTGTCAGTTGGATATGGCTACACCTTC	CASVSVGYGYTF
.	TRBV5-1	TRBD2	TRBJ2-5	TGCGCCAGCAGCTACGCATCTAGCGGGCAAGAGACCCAGTACTTC	CASSYASSGQETQYF
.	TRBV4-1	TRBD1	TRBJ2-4	TGCGCCAGCAGCCAAGGTCAGGGGGCAAACATTCAGTACTTC	CASSQGQGANIQYF
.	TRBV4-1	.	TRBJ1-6	TGCGCCAGCAGCCACCCAGGGGTCAAGAATTCACCCCTCCACTTT	CASSHPGVKNSPLHF
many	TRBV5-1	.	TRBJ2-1	TGCGCCAGCAGCGTCACAAGTAGCTACAATGAGCAGTTCTTC	CASSVTSSYNEQFF
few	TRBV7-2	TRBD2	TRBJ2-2	TGTGCCAGCAGCGGGACTAGCGGGAATGGCGGGGAGCTGTTTTTT	CASSGTSGNGGELFF
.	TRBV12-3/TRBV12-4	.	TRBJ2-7	TGTGCCAGCAGCCAAGGGGTGGGGACCACGCAGTACTTC	CASSQGVGTTQYF
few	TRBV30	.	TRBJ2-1	TGTGCCTGGGGGGTCGGGGGAGCGACGAATGAGCAGTTCTTC	CAWGVGGATNEQFF
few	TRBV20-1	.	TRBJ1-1	TGCAGTGCTAGAGCCCCCCCCCTGAACACTGAAGCTTTCTTT	CSARAPPLNTEAFF
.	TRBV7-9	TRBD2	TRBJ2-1	TGTGCCAGCAGCTTCGGACTAGCGGTCTACAATGAGCAGTTCTTC	CASSFGLAVYNEQFF
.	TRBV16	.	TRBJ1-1	TGTGCCAGCAGCCAAAGGGTAGACGGTGAAGCTTTCTTT	CASSQRVDGEAFF
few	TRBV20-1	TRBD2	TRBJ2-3	TGCAGTGCTAGAGCCGCCCAACTAGCGGGAGGGCCCGATACGCAGTATTTT	CSARAAQLAGGPDTQYF
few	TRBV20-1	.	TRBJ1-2	TGCAGTGCCACGGTGGGCAGTACTGGCTATGGCTACACCTTC	CSATVGSTGYGYTF
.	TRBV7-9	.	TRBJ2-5	TGTGCCAGCAGCTTAAGTGCAGGGGAGTGGGAGACCCAGTACTTC	CASSLSAGEWETQYF
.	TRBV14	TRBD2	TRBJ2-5	TGTGCCAGCAGCCAAGTTTCCGGGAGGGAGACCCAGTACTTC	CASSQVSGRETQYF
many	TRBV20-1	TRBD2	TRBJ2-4	TGCAGTGCTAGAGGGCCGGGGGGGGACATTCAGTACTTC	CSARGPGGDIQYF
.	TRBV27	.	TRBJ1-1	TGTGCCAGCAGACGAACCGGGACAACCAACACTGAAGCTTTCTTT	CASRRTGTTNTEAFF
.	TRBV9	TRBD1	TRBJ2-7	TGTGCCAGCAGCGTAGAACAGGGGGTCTACGAGCAGTACTTC	CASSVEQGVYEQYF
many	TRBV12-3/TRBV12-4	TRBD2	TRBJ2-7	TGTGCCAGCAGCAGGACTAGCGGGAACTCCTACGAGCAGTACTTC	CASSRTSGNSYEQYF
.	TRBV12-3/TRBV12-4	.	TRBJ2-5	TGTGCCAGCAAAAGGGTAAAGGAGACCCAGTACTTC	CASKRVKETQYF
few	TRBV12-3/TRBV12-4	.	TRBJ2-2	TGTGCCAGCAGTTTCCTCCCGAACACCGGGGAGCTGTTTTTT	CASSFLPNTGELFF
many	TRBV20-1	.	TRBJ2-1	TGCAGTGCTCACCCACGGGAGCTTTGGTTCTTC	CSAHPRELWFF
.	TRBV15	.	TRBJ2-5	TGTGCCACCAGCAGAGACCCCTTTAGGAACCAAGAGACCCAGTACTTC	CATSRDPFRNQETQYF
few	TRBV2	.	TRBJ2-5	TGTGCCAGCAGTGTTTCGGAGGGGGAGACCCAGTACTTC	CASSVSEGETQYF
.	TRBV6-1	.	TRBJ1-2	TGTGCCAGTAACTTACAGGGAGTTGATGGCTACACCTTC	CASNLQGVDGYTF
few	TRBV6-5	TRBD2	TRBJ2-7	TGTGCCAGCAGTTCCGCGGGGGGACCCTACGAGCAGTACTTC	CASSSAGGPYEQYF
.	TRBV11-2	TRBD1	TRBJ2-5	TGTGCCAGCAGCCTTCGGGACAGTACAGAGACCCAGTACTTC	CASSLRDSTETQYF
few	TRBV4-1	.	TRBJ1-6	TGCGCCAGCAGCCAAGGGGTTCGTAATTCACCCCTCCACTTT	CASSQGVRNSPLHF
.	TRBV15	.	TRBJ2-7	TGTGCCACCAGCAGAGATTGGGGAAGCTACGAGCAGTACTTC	CATSRDWGSYEQYF
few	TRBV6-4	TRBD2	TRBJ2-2	TGTGCCAGCAGTGACATCGCGGGGGCCGGGGAGCTGTTTTTT	CASSDIAGAGELFF
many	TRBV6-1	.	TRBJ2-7	TGTGCCAGCAGTGAAGTCTCCTACGAGCAGTACTTC	CASSEVSYEQYF
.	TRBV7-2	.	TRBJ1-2	TGTGCCAGCAGCTCCCTGGGGGGCAGTTATGGCTACACCTTC	CASSSLGGSYGYTF
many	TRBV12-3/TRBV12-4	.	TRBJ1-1	TGTGCCAGCAGTCGCGGGGTGAACACTGAAGCTTTCTTT	CASSRGVNTEAFF
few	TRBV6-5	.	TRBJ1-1	TGTGCCAGCAGTTGGATGGACCGCAGCACTGAAGCTTTCTTT	CASSWMDRSTEAFF
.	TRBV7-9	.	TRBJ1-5	TGTGCCAGCAGCTCAAGGGAGTCGTGGCCCCAGCATTTT	CASSSRESWPQHF